The 2 T cell receptor beta chains in this list originate from one sample, sequenced in a study of T cells in Graves' hyperthyroidism and ophthalmopathy. RNA transcripts yielded amplified TCR beta CDR3 regions. The TCR CDR3 was amplified in a first-round RT-PCR using the HTBI primer set. TCRdb processed the multiplex PCR reads anew with MiXCR; each CDR3 protein has one entry. This table has 700,000 or so distinct CDR3 sequences, 16% appearing once. Sequenced: blood. The source is a man younger than 35 with Graves' hyperthyroidism.

The CDR3 DNA sequence: TGTGCCTGGAGTACACAGAGTTCCACAGATACGCAGTATTTT. It specifies CAWSTQSSTDTQYF. The chain joins TRBV30 to TRBJ2-3, with D unclear. The V gene's germline CDR1 is GTSNPN and CDR2 SVGIG (reference sequence). Deletions cut 2 bases from V and 2 bases from J, with 11 bases between. This CDR3 has 14 amino acids.

This clonotype was counted at least ten times. The chain links TRBV28 to TRBJ1-4, with D hard to call. The CDR3 runs 11 residues. The germline V gene has CDR1 MDHEN and CDR2 SYDVKM. V was cut by 3 bases and J by 6 bases, with 2 bases left in between. The CDR3 bases are TGTGCCAGCAGTTTGGATGAAAAACTGTTTTTT. Its translation is CASSLDEKLFF.